The rows below give T cell receptor beta chains drawn from one sample of a study of cytomegalovirus exposure and HLA in healthy donors. Produced via immunoSEQ multiplex PCR; TCRdb's table is partial and in-frame only. The sample holds fewer than 150,000 clones, 88% seen once. The sequenced material came from PBMCs. The source of these receptors is a woman aged 18-29 years in good health and CMV-seropositive. Both conserved end residues are part of each CDR3. The order of the fields is CDR3 protein, CDR3 DNA, D gene, clone size, J gene, V gene. The D gene is left open where the match is weak. Clone size is given for some rows only: seen once, a few or many times, or a class if the clone is expanded.

CDR3aa: CAISATGDSNQPQHF
CDR3nt: TGTGCCATCAGTGCAACAGGGGATAGCAATCAGCCCCAGCATTTT
d_gene: TRBD1
abundance: -
j_gene: TRBJ1-5
v_gene: TRBV10-3

CDR3aa: CASSLVGPFTGEAFF
CDR3nt: TGTGCCAGCAGCTTGGTAGGGCCTTTTACAGGGGAAGCTTTCTTT
d_gene: -
abundance: -
j_gene: TRBJ1-1
v_gene: TRBV5-6

CDR3aa: CASRGGDTEAFF
CDR3nt: TGTGCCAGCAGGGGGGGAGACACTGAAGCTTTCTTT
d_gene: -
abundance: -
j_gene: TRBJ1-1
v_gene: TRBV9

CDR3aa: CASSGRGNTEAFF
CDR3nt: TGTGCCAGCAGCGGCAGGGGGAACACTGAAGCTTTCTTT
d_gene: -
abundance: -
j_gene: TRBJ1-1
v_gene: TRBV7-9

CDR3aa: CASSLWWGGPHEQFF
CDR3nt: TGTGCCAGCAGCTTGTGGTGGGGGGGCCCCCATGAGCAGTTCTTC
d_gene: -
abundance: -
j_gene: TRBJ2-1
v_gene: TRBV5-8

CDR3aa: CASSLQGNYNEQFF
CDR3nt: TGTGCCAGCAGCTTACAGGGCAACTACAATGAGCAGTTCTTC
d_gene: -
abundance: -
j_gene: TRBJ2-1
v_gene: TRBV5-4

CDR3aa: CASSYNPADTQYF
CDR3nt: TGTGCCAGCAGTTACAACCCTGCGGATACGCAGTATTTT
d_gene: -
abundance: -
j_gene: TRBJ2-3
v_gene: TRBV6-6

CDR3aa: CASSRGWAGISYEQYF
CDR3nt: TGTGCCAGCAGCCGGGGGTGGGCAGGGATCTCCTACGAGCAGTACTTC
d_gene: -
abundance: -
j_gene: TRBJ2-7
v_gene: TRBV13

CDR3aa: CASSLVPGSYNEQFF
CDR3nt: TGTGCCAGCAGCTTAGTTCCGGGGTCCTACAATGAGCAGTTCTTC
d_gene: -
abundance: once
j_gene: TRBJ2-1
v_gene: TRBV7-2

CDR3aa: CARGTSGAYEQYF
CDR3nt: TGTGCCAGGGGGACTAGCGGAGCCTACGAGCAGTACTTC
d_gene: TRBD2
abundance: -
j_gene: TRBJ2-7
v_gene: TRBV2

CDR3aa: CASSPFRDTFQETQYF
CDR3nt: TGTGCCAGCTCACCATTTCGGGACACCTTTCAAGAGACCCAGTACTTC
d_gene: -
abundance: once
j_gene: TRBJ2-5
v_gene: TRBV18

CDR3aa: CASSQEVLGVGNTIYF
CDR3nt: TGCGCCAGCAGCCAAGAAGTCCTCGGAGTCGGAAACACCATATATTTT
d_gene: -
abundance: -
j_gene: TRBJ1-3
v_gene: TRBV4-1

CDR3aa: CASSLRQGRTEAFF
CDR3nt: TGTGCCAGCAGTTTACGGCAGGGAAGAACTGAAGCTTTCTTT
d_gene: -
abundance: -
j_gene: TRBJ1-1
v_gene: TRBV28

CDR3aa: CASSYDSESYEQYF
CDR3nt: TGTGCCAGCAGTTACGATTCAGAATCCTACGAGCAGTACTTC
d_gene: -
abundance: -
j_gene: TRBJ2-7
v_gene: TRBV6-5

CDR3aa: CASSVGTANQPQHF
CDR3nt: TGTGCCAGCAGCGTAGGAACCGCGAATCAGCCCCAGCATTTT
d_gene: -
abundance: few
j_gene: TRBJ1-5
v_gene: TRBV9

CDR3aa: CASSLGQNNNSPLHF
CDR3nt: TGTGCCAGCAGTCTCGGACAAAATAACAATTCACCCCTCCACTTT
d_gene: -
abundance: -
j_gene: TRBJ1-6
v_gene: TRBV7-9

CDR3aa: CASSTTTSGGRTDTQYF
CDR3nt: TGTGCCAGCAGTACCACCACTAGCGGGGGCCGCACAGATACGCAGTATTTT
d_gene: TRBD2
abundance: -
j_gene: TRBJ2-3
v_gene: TRBV2

CDR3aa: CASSARGGRARGETQYF
CDR3nt: TGTGCCAGCAGTGCCCGGGGCGGGAGGGCCCGTGGGGAGACCCAGTACTTC
d_gene: TRBD2
abundance: -
j_gene: TRBJ2-5
v_gene: TRBV6-1

CDR3aa: CASTYGTGGHTQYF
CDR3nt: TGTGCCAGTACCTATGGGACAGGGGGCCATACGCAGTATTTT
d_gene: TRBD1
abundance: -
j_gene: TRBJ2-3
v_gene: TRBV19

CDR3aa: CASSRAALAGTGLAKNIQYF
CDR3nt: TGTGCCAGCAGCCGGGCGGCACTAGCGGGGACAGGTCTAGCCAAAAACATTCAGTACTTC
d_gene: TRBD2
abundance: once
j_gene: TRBJ2-4
v_gene: TRBV4-2

CDR3aa: CASSLELAGGPSNEQFF
CDR3nt: TGCGCCAGCAGCTTGGAACTAGCGGGAGGGCCTTCCAATGAGCAGTTCTTC
d_gene: TRBD2
abundance: -
j_gene: TRBJ2-1
v_gene: TRBV5-1

CDR3aa: CASSLTGIVETQYF
CDR3nt: TGCGCCAGCAGCTTGACAGGGATAGTAGAGACCCAGTACTTC
d_gene: -
abundance: once
j_gene: TRBJ2-5
v_gene: TRBV5-1

CDR3aa: CAIRTGSWGYTF
CDR3nt: TGTGCCATCAGAACAGGGTCCTGGGGCTACACCTTC
d_gene: -
abundance: few
j_gene: TRBJ1-2
v_gene: TRBV6-1